The 17 T cell receptor beta chains given below trace back to one sample, sequenced in a study of follicular helper T cells after annual influenza vaccination. The method was immunoSEQ multiplex PCR; TCRdb's version includes in-frame clones alone and lacks a portion of them. The sample lists 2,000 to 3,000 clones, around nine tenths seen once, with around 3% in the top ten. Time point specified: 2014-2015 season, pre-vaccination. The source material was CXCR5+ CD38+ circulating T follicular helper cells from blood, sampled on the day of influenza vaccination. This sample's subset: circulating Tfh, non-naive CD4+CXCR5+PD-1+ (ICOS+CD38+ or ICOS-CD38-). The receptors shown here come from an adult who received the influenza vaccine.

The rearrangement uses TRBV5-1 and TRBJ2-1; D is ambiguous. V was clipped by 3 bases and J by 0 bases, with 10 bases between them. The germline V gene has CDR1 SGHRS and CDR2 YFSETQ. This CDR3 comprises 15 residues. The CDR3 is CASSSVHFSYNEQFF. The CDR3, as DNA: TGCGCCAGCAGCTCCGTCCACTTCTCCTACAATGAGCAGTTCTTC. The variable domain in full, with the rest retrieved from reference TRBV5-1 and TRBJ2-1, is KAGVTQTPRYLIKTRGQQVTLSCSPISGHRSVSWYQQTPGQGLQFLFEYFSETQRNKGNFPGRFSGRQFSNSRSEMNVSTLELGDSALYLCASSSVHFSYNEQFFGPGTRLTVL.

This clone has a handful of counts. The rearrangement links TRBV2 to TRBJ2-1; D may be TRBD1 (5 bases). V gave up 1 base and J gave up 14 bases, with 12 bases separating them. Germline V gene sequence: CDR1 SNHLY, CDR2 FYNNEI. The CDR3 runs 12 residues. As DNA, the CDR3 is TGTGCCAGCAGTGAAGTCAGGGTCATCGAGTTCTTC. This codes for CASSEVRVIEFF.

The chain links TRBV19 to TRBJ2-3; no clear D. Looked up from germline, CDR1 is LNHDA and CDR2 is SQIVND (reference sequence). V was trimmed by 6 bases and J by 2 bases, leaving 3 bases between them. The length of the CDR3 is 11 residues. The CDR3 DNA sequence: TGTGCCAGTAGCCACACAGATACGCAGTATTTT. It encodes CASSHTDTQYF.

This chain connects TRBV5-4 to TRBJ2-7; 11 bases map to TRBD2. The length of the CDR3 is 14 residues. With V trimmed by 2 bases and J by 7 bases, 5 bases remained unmatched. Germline V gene sequence: CDR1 SGHNT, CDR2 YYREEE (reference sequence). Here the CDR3 reads CASSLSSGRREQYF. As DNA, the CDR3 is TGTGCCAGCAGCTTATCTAGCGGGAGGCGGGAGCAGTACTTC.

This clone was seen more than once but under ten times. The rearrangement links TRBV5-6 to TRBJ2-7; D unresolved. In germline, CDR1 is SGHDT, CDR2 YYEEEE. The CDR3 has 15 amino acids. V lost 0 bases to trimming and J lost 2 bases, with 12 bases between them. The CDR3: CASSLDILSAYEQYF. The CDR3 nucleotides are TGTGCCAGCAGCTTGGATATCCTGTCTGCCTACGAGCAGTACTTC.

The V call is TRBV28, the J call TRBJ2-3; 14 bases fit TRBD2. V was clipped by 5 bases and J by 9 bases; unmatched bases: 10. Germline CDR1 MDHEN, CDR2 SYDVKM. The CDR3 has 16 residues. CDR3 coding DNA: TGTGCCAGCAGTCCGGGGACTAGCGGGAGACGGTACACGCAGTATTTT. Its translation: CASSPGTSGRRYTQYF.

The chain is built from TRBV6-6 and TRBJ1-3; D is possibly TRBD1 (6 bases). In germline, CDR1 is MNHNY, CDR2 SVGAGI (reference sequence). The CDR3 has 16 amino acids. V lost 4 bases, J lost 0 bases, and 13 bases lay in between. CDR3 sequence reads: CASSSPLTGSGNTIYF. In nucleotides, the CDR3 is TGTGCCAGCAGTTCTCCTCTGACAGGCTCTGGAAACACCATATATTTT.

The chain uses TRBV2 and TRBJ1-2, with TRBD1 matching 10 bases. The V segment lost 6 bases and the J segment 4 bases; nucleotides outside the gene matches: 5. The V gene's germline CDR1 is SNHLY and CDR2 FYNNEI. The CDR3 is 14 residues long. CDR3 DNA: TGTGCCAGCAGGGGACAGGGGAATGCCTATGGCTACACCTTC. Protein: CASRGQGNAYGYTF.

The chain links TRBV6-1 to TRBJ2-3, with D perhaps matching TRBD2 (6 bases). CDR1 and CDR2 from the germline V gene are MNHNS and SASEGT. V was shortened by 0 bases and J by 6 bases, with 16 bases between the two germline ends. The CDR3 contains 16 residues. The CDR3 DNA reads TGTGCCAGCAGTGAAGCTCTGGGACTCGGATCCGATACGCAGTATTTT. As protein: CASSEALGLGSDTQYF.

The rearrangement joins TRBV5-1 to TRBJ1-4; no reliable D call. Germline CDR1 SGHRS, CDR2 YFSETQ. V was trimmed by 6 bases and J by 5 bases, leaving 17 bases between them. The CDR3 sequence is 15 residues long. CDR3 nucleotide sequence: TGCGCCAGCACACCCTTGACGGGGATGAATGAAAAACTGTTTTTT. This gives the protein CASTPLTGMNEKLFF.

The chain has TRBV19 and TRBJ2-4; 10 bases map to TRBD1. Germline V gene data show CDR1 as LNHDA and CDR2 as SQIVND (reference sequence). Trimming at V came to 6 bases and at J to 5 bases, leaving 7 bases not matched to a gene. The CDR3 is made up of 15 amino acids. The CDR3 is CASRSGGTGENIQYF. CDR3 sequence (DNA): TGTGCCAGTAGATCGGGCGGGACAGGGGAAAACATTCAGTACTTC.

This clone has a single count. The chain links TRBV7-2 to TRBJ2-1; 7 bases fit TRBD1. The germline CDR1 and CDR2 sequences are SGHTA and FQGNSA. This CDR3 has 15 residues. Losses at the gene ends were 1 base for V and 3 bases for J; bases not matched to a gene: 3. The CDR3 nucleotides are TGTGCCAGCAGCTTAGAGGGGGCAATCTACAATGAGCAGTTCTTC. Translated: CASSLEGAIYNEQFF. The complete variable domain, with remaining parts taken from reference TRBV7-2 and TRBJ2-1, reads GAGVSQSPSNKVTEKGKDVELRCDPISGHTALYWYRQSLGQGLEFLIYFQGNSAPDKSGLPSDRFSAERTGGSVSTLTIQRTQQEDSAVYLCASSLEGAIYNEQFFGPGTRLTVL.

The chain uses TRBV7-8 and TRBJ1-4; 8 bases map to TRBD1. The ends lost 4 bases at V and 5 bases at J; junction bases unmatched: 3. This CDR3 contains 14 residues. Germline V gives CDR1 SGHVS, CDR2 FQNEAQ. The CDR3 DNA reads TGTGCCAGCAGCTCTAACAGGGGGAATGAAAAACTGTTTTTT. Translation gives CASSSNRGNEKLFF.

The chain combines TRBV6-5 with TRBJ2-7; 10 nucleotides line up with TRBD1. The CDR3 is made up of 14 amino acids. J gave up 2 bases and V 7 bases, and 5 bases lay outside the gene matches. The germline gives CDR1 MNHEY, CDR2 SVGAGI. CDR3 sequence: CASNSGTGAYEQYF. CDR3 DNA sequence: TGTGCCAGCAACTCCGGGACAGGGGCCTACGAGCAGTACTTC.

This rearrangement joins TRBV7-9 to TRBJ2-1, with TRBD1 matching over 9 bases. In germline, CDR1 is SEHNR, CDR2 FQNEAQ (reference sequence). The CDR3 sequence is 18 residues long. Unmatched junction bases numbered 13, after V lost 2 bases and J lost 5 bases. CDR3 nucleotide sequence: TGTGCCAGCAGCTTAAGGCAGGGGGCGAGGACAGGGGACAATGAGCAGTTCTTC. Amino acids: CASSLRQGARTGDNEQFF. Full variable domain (remainder filled in from reference TRBV7-9 and TRBJ2-1): DTGVSQNPRHKITKRGQNVTFRCDPISEHNRLYWYRQTLGQGPEFLTYFQNEAQLEKSRLLSDRFSAERPKGSFSTLEIQRTEQGDSAMYLCASSLRQGARTGDNEQFFGPGTRLTVL.

The chain couples TRBV5-4 to TRBJ1-1, with D perhaps matching TRBD1 (5 bases). The V gene's germline CDR1 is SGHNT and CDR2 YYREEE (reference sequence). Trimming removed 2 bases from V and 10 bases from J, with 15 bases in between. This CDR3 is 13 amino acids long. The CDR3 bases are TGTGCCAGCAGCTTAGACCGGGGGGGTGCAGCTTTCTTT. This sequence encodes CASSLDRGGAAFF.

The chain recombines TRBV11-2 with TRBJ2-5; 8 bases fit TRBD1. V lost 5 bases and J lost 2; bases outside the gene matches: 7. CDR3 size: 15 residues. Germline-derived CDR1 and CDR2 are SGHAT and FQNNGV. CDR3 protein: CASSGQNRGQETQYF. The CDR3 DNA follows: TGTGCCAGCAGCGGACAAAACAGGGGGCAAGAGACCCAGTACTTC.